The following is a T cell receptor beta chain sequence with its context. The data originate from a study of blood T cell repertoires in COVID-19. Looking at the study overall: Researchers got acute and convalescent COVID-19 samples from the United States, Italy and Spain. Nucleic acid was either cDNA or gDNA, and it came from T cells, B-cell-depleted T cells, or PBMCs.

The CDR3 is made up of 19 amino acids. Germline CDR1 reads MDHEN; CDR2 reads SYDVKM. V shed 6 bases, J shed 0 bases, and the junction held 12 bases outside the gene matches. Authors' analysis steps: Using reference gene primer amplification, nucleated cell counts were estimated. Sequenced by immunoSEQ multiplex PCR; TCRdb stores in-frame clones only, minus some. V and J calls and clone size are those listed in that table; D and trimming were worked out from the DNA. The table records roughly 390,000 clones, more than 70% of them present only once. Seattle's enrolled individuals joined amid active infection and were then monitored longitudinally.

Sequenced: peripheral blood. The gene calls are TRBV28 and TRBJ2-1; 12 positions match TRBD2. The receptor was isolated from a woman in her thirties with COVID-19, enrolled during active disease. The CDR3 DNA is TGTGCCAGCAGATCCTCTGGACTAGCGGGATACAGCTCCTACAATGAGCAGTTCTTC. Protein: CASRSSGLAGYSSYNEQFF.